One and the same sample provided the 16 T cell receptor beta chains below, sequenced in a study of T-cell memory formation after mild COVID-19. TCRdb re-called the 5' RACE reads with MiXCR, one entry per CDR3 protein. This table has 300,000 to 350,000 distinct CDR3 sequences, roughly an eighth appearing once. The sequencing input was PBMCs or a T cell subset sorted from them (not recorded which). The receptor source for this set is a young man who had mild COVID-19 (a few samples of this study predate the infection). Cell type and time point are not known.

This clonotype was seen only a few times. This chain uses TRBV7-9 with TRBJ2-5, with 10 bases identical to TRBD2. This CDR3 spans 15 amino acids. Unmatched junction bases numbered 4, after V lost 2 bases and J lost 4 bases. The germline V gene has CDR1 SEHNR and CDR2 FQNEAQ (reference sequence). CDR3 amino acids: CASSLIAGGAETQYF. CDR3 bases: TGTGCCAGCAGCTTAATAGCGGGGGGTGCAGAGACCCAGTACTTC.

The chain has TRBV13 and TRBJ2-2, with 7 nucleotides matching TRBD1. Germline V gene data show CDR1 as PRHDT and CDR2 as FYEKMQ (reference sequence). The V and J ends lost 4 bases and 1 base, in that order; junction bases with no gene match: 12. The CDR3 covers 18 residues. Written as DNA, the CDR3 is TGTGCCAGCAGCTCCTTCCCGGGACAGACCTTGAACACCGGGGAGCTGTTTTTT. This gives the protein CASSSFPGQTLNTGELFF.

The sample holds a few counts of this clonotype. One junction end does not reproduce the germline sequence, and a read error may be involved. V gene TRBV12-3 or TRBV12-4 combines with J gene TRBJ2-5, with D possibly matching TRBD2 (6 bases). The CDR3 loop spans 15 amino acids. The chain's CDR3 is CASRFGGFAWETQYF. DNA of the CDR3: TGTGCCAGCCGTTTTGGAGGGTTTGCGTGGGAGACCCAGTACTTC.

This clonotype was found many times. The chain has TRBV12-3 or TRBV12-4 and TRBJ1-5; tentatively, D is TRBD1 (6 bases). V was pared by 3 bases and J by 6 bases, with 12 bases between. CDR3 length: 14 residues. The CDR3 nucleotides are TGTGCCAGCAGTTTGTGGGGGGGCGGTCAGCCCCAGCATTTT. Amino acids: CASSLWGGGQPQHF.

This clonotype was counted ten times or more. The chain links TRBV5-1 to TRBJ2-1; 10 bases fit TRBD1. Germline-derived CDR1 and CDR2 are SGHRS and YFSETQ. The junction had 4 bases not matched to a gene; V was cut back by 2 bases and J by 5 bases. There are 15 residues in the CDR3. The CDR3 DNA follows: TGCGCCAGCAGCTTTAGGGACAGGGGTGACAATGAGCAGTTCTTC. Its protein product is CASSFRDRGDNEQFF.

The genes are TRBV19 and TRBJ1-5; D is unresolved. V was shortened by 7 bases and J by 2 bases, with 12 bases between the two germline ends. Germline CDR1 reads LNHDA; CDR2 reads SQIVND (reference sequence). The CDR3 extends over 14 amino acids. CDR3 protein: CASTVRQGNQPQHF. The CDR3 coding sequence is TGTGCCAGTACGGTTAGGCAGGGCAATCAGCCCCAGCATTTT.

This clonotype appeared a few times. The chain is built from TRBV12-3 or TRBV12-4 and TRBJ2-1, with TRBD2 matching over 9 bases. The CDR3 length is 16 residues. Trimming at V came to 4 bases and at J to 6 bases, leaving 10 bases not matched to a gene. CDR3 sequence: CASSSPGLALTNEQFF. DNA for the CDR3: TGTGCCAGCAGTTCACCTGGACTAGCGTTAACCAATGAGCAGTTCTTC.

The chain recombines TRBV19 with TRBJ2-1; 13 bases map to TRBD2. Germline V CDR1 and CDR2: LNHDA, SQIVND (reference sequence). CDR3 length: 17 amino acids. V lost 2 bases and J lost 8; bases outside the gene matches: 9. DNA of the CDR3: TGTGCCAGTAGTATAACCCACGGACTAGCGGGGGTGTATGAGCAGTTCTTC. This sequence encodes CASSITHGLAGVYEQFF.

This clonotype turned up a few times. This chain connects TRBV5-1 to TRBJ1-1, with a possible D match to TRBD1 (6 bases). V lost 8 bases and J lost 5, with 19 bases in between. The V gene's germline CDR1 is SGHRS and CDR2 YFSETQ. CDR3 length: 14 amino acids. The CDR3 sequence: CASRPRGAGTEAFF. The DNA of the CDR3 is TGCGCCAGTCGCCCCAGGGGAGCCGGAACTGAAGCTTTCTTT.

V and J are TRBV7-8 and TRBJ1-6; no clear D. Germline values: CDR1 SGHVS, CDR2 FQNEAQ. V lost 1 base, J lost 6 bases, and 10 bases lay in between. The CDR3 length is 15 residues. The CDR3 loop reads CASSLGSRFNSPLHF. As DNA, the CDR3 is TGTGCCAGCAGCTTAGGTAGCAGATTTAATTCACCCCTCCACTTT.

V usage is TRBV12-3 or TRBV12-4 and J usage is TRBJ2-1; D possibly matches TRBD1 or TRBD2 (5 bases each). The V and J ends lost 6 bases and 9 bases respectively, with 21 bases between them. The CDR3 has 15 amino acids. CDR3 bases: TGTGCCAGCAGACCTGGCACTCAGGCTGGGGGTGAGCAGTTCTTC. The encoded protein is CASRPGTQAGGEQFF.

The chain has TRBV7-9 and TRBJ2-6; 7 positions agree with TRBD1. The V gene end was trimmed by 5 bases and the J gene end by 0 bases; junction bases not matched to a gene: 7. The CDR3 has 17 amino acids. The germline V gene has CDR1 SEHNR and CDR2 FQNEAQ (reference sequence). DNA of the CDR3: TGTGCCAGCAGCGCACCCCAGGGGGACTCTGGGGCCAACGTCCTGACTTTC. Residues: CASSAPQGDSGANVLTF.

This clonotype appeared a few times. V is TRBV6-6 and J is TRBJ1-1, with 7 bases aligning to TRBD1. This CDR3 has 14 amino acids. V trimming: 11 bases; J trimming: 2 bases; junction bases outside the gene matches: 11. Germline values: CDR1 MNHNY, CDR2 SVGAGI (reference sequence). The CDR3, as DNA: TGTGCCCTACGTGCAGGGGGTGGTAACACTGAAGCTTTCTTT. Amino acids: CALRAGGGNTEAFF.

This rearrangement joins TRBV5-1 to TRBJ1-6; D possibly corresponds to TRBD1 (6 bases). This CDR3 is 16 amino acids long. The V gene lost 5 bases and the J gene lost 5 bases, with 17 bases spanning the gap. Germline CDR1 is SGHRS and CDR2 is YFSETQ. The CDR3 sequence is CASRRQERSNNSPLHF. The CDR3 DNA reads TGCGCCAGCAGGCGACAGGAAAGAAGTAATAATTCACCCCTCCACTTT.

This clonotype came up many times. V and J are TRBV11-2 and TRBJ2-5; 9 bases map to TRBD2. Germline-derived CDR1 and CDR2 are SGHAT and FQNNGV. The V segment lost 5 bases and the J segment 0 bases; nucleotides outside the gene matches: 4. The CDR3 totals 15 residues. The CDR3 nucleotides read TGTGCCAGCAGCATGGCGGGGGGGTACCAAGAGACCCAGTACTTC. Its translation is CASSMAGGYQETQYF.

The chain couples TRBV7-9 to TRBJ2-7; D is undetermined. CDR3 length equals 15 residues. Germline lookup yields CDR1 SEHNR and CDR2 FQNEAQ (reference sequence). V was pared by 1 base and J by 0 bases, with 10 bases between. CDR3 amino acids: CASSLEGISSYEQYV. Written as DNA, the CDR3 is TGTGCCAGCAGCTTAGAAGGGATTAGCTCCTACGAGCAGTACGTC.